The 9 T cell receptor beta chains listed next were all sequenced from one sample in a study of monozygotic twins with cystic fibrosis. Only in-frame clones appear in the TCRdb table, and some are missing; sequencing was by immunoSEQ multiplex PCR. Seen here are some 20,000 clones, around 97% observed once, and the top ten hold 1.9%. The sample taken for sequencing was blood. All receptors come from a woman aged 25-40 years with cystic fibrosis.

The chain has TRBV11-2 and TRBJ2-3; D remains ambiguous. Germline V gives CDR1 SGHAT, CDR2 FQNNGV. The CDR3 has 15 residues. The V end was cut by 2 bases, the J end by 4 bases, with 13 bases between. This CDR3 is CASSLSVQIPDTQYF. CDR3 nucleotides: TGTGCCAGCAGCTTATCCGTGCAGATCCCAGATACGCAGTATTTT.

As to this clone: A read error may account for a junction end that differs from germline. The chain combines TRBV5-1 with TRBJ2-3, with 13 nucleotides matching TRBD2. In germline, CDR1 is SGHRS, CDR2 YFSETQ. The CDR3 contains 12 residues. The CDR3 protein is CASREGTSGVHF. The CDR3 DNA follows: TGCGCCAGCAGGGAAGGGACTAGCGGGGTCCATTTT.

The V gene is TRBV11-2, the J gene TRBJ2-7, with TRBD2 matching 8 bases. Germline V CDR1 and CDR2: SGHAT, FQNNGV. The length of the CDR3 is 14 residues. V shed 1 base, J shed 2 bases, and the junction held 1 base outside the gene matches. The CDR3 spells CASSLAGGAYEQYF. The CDR3 DNA follows: TGTGCCAGCAGCTTAGCGGGGGGGGCCTACGAGCAGTACTTC.

The J gene is TRBJ2-7, the V gene TRBV7-6; D remains ambiguous. This CDR3 spans 13 amino acids. Per the germline V gene, CDR1 is SGHVS and CDR2 is FNYEAQ. V was pared by 5 bases and J by 2 bases, with 10 bases between. The CDR3 DNA is TGTGCCAGCAGCCCCCATACGGCCTACGAGCAGTACTTC. Translated: CASSPHTAYEQYF.

The V call is TRBV19, the J call TRBJ1-1; no definite D call. This CDR3 has 16 amino acids. Trimming took off 6 bases at V and 6 bases at J, with 23 bases between the two ends. CDR1 and CDR2 from the germline V gene are LNHDA and SQIVND (reference sequence). CDR3 loop: CASSGRNRRMSAEAFF. CDR3 in DNA: TGTGCCAGTAGCGGGCGGAATAGGAGGATGTCCGCTGAAGCTTTCTTT.

This rearrangement joins TRBV7-2 to TRBJ1-1, with TRBD1 identical over 7 bases. Per the germline V gene, CDR1 is SGHTA and CDR2 is FQGNSA. V was clipped by 4 bases and J by 1 base; unmatched bases: 6. The CDR3 runs to 15 residues. This chain's CDR3 is CASSSNRGGNTEAFF. CDR3 in DNA: TGTGCCAGCAGCTCCAACAGGGGTGGGAACACTGAAGCTTTCTTT.

This sequence joins TRBV2 and TRBJ1-2; D is ambiguous. The ends were cut back, 4 bases at V and 2 bases at J, with 8 bases in the middle. The CDR3 length is 13 residues. Germline CDR1 SNHLY, CDR2 FYNNEI. For the CDR3, the DNA is TGTGCCAGCAGTGTCAGTTCCAACTATGGCTACACCTTC. It yields the protein CASSVSSNYGYTF.

This chain joins TRBV21-1 and TRBJ2-3; the DNA was not used to check the table's D call, TRBD1. TRBV21-1 is a pseudogene locus. The CDR3 covers 17 residues. The CDR3 here is CASSKVKGQGAADTQYF. The CDR3 DNA reads TGTGCCAGCAGCAAAGTGAAGGGACAGGGGGCGGCAGATACGCAGTATTTT.

The chain carries TRBV7-2 and TRBJ1-2; TRBD1 matches 7 bases. V was pared by 2 bases and J by 3 bases, with 12 bases of the junction left unmatched. The CDR3 consists of 17 residues. Germline V gene sequence: CDR1 SGHTA, CDR2 FQGNSA. This CDR3 is CASSLRGDSAVYYGYTF. The CDR3 DNA follows: TGTGCCAGCAGCTTAAGAGGGGACAGCGCGGTTTACTATGGCTACACCTTC.